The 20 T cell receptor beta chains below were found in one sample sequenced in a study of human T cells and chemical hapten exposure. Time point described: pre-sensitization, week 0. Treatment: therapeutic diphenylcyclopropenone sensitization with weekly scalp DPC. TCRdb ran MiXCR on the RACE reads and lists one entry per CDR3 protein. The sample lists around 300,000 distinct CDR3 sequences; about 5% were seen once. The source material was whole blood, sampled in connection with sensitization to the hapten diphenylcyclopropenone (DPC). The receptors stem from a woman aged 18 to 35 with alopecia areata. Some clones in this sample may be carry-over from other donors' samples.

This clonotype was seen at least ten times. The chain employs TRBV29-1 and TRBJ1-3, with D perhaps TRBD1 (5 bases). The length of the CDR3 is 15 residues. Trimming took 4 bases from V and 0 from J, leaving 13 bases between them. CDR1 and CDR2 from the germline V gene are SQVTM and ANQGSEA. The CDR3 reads CSVVKRGGSGNTIYF. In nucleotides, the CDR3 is TGCAGCGTTGTTAAAAGGGGTGGCTCTGGAAACACCATATATTTT. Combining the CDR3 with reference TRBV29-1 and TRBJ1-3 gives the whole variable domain SAVISQKPSRDICQRGTSLTIQCQVDSQVTMMFWYRQQPGQSLTLIATANQGSEATYESGFVIDKFPISRPNLTFSTLTVSNMSPEDSSIYLCSVVKRGGSGNTIYFGEGSWLTVV.

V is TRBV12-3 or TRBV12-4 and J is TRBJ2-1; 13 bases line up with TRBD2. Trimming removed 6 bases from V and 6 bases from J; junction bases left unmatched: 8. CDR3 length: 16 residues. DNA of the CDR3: TGTGCCAGCAGCCTATCCGGGACTAGCGGGGTCAATGAGCAGTTCTTC. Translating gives CASSLSGTSGVNEQFF.

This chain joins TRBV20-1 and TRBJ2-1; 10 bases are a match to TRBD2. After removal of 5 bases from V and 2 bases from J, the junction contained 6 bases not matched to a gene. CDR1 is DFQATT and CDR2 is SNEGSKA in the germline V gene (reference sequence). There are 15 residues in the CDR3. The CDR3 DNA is TGCAGTGCTGGTAGGAGCGGGGGGGCCTACAATGAGCAGTTCTTC. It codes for CSAGRSGGAYNEQFF.

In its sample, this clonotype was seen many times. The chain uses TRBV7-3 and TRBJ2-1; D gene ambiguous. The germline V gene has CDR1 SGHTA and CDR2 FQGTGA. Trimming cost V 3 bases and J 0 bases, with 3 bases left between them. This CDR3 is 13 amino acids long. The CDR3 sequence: CASSFSSYNEQFF. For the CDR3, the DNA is TGTGCCAGCAGCTTCAGCTCCTACAATGAGCAGTTCTTC.

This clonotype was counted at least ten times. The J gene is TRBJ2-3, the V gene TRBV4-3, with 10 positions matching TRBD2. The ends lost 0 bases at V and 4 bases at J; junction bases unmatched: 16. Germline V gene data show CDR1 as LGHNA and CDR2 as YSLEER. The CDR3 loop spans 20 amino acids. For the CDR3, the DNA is TGCGCCAGCAGCCAAGATTCGTTGGTTGATAGCGGGGGGAATGCAGATACGCAGTATTTT. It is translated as CASSQDSLVDSGGNADTQYF.

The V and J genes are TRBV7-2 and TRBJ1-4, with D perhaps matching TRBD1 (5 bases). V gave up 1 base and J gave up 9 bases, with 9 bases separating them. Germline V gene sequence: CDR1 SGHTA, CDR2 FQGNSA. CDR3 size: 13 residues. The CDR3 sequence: CASSLGGGKKLFF. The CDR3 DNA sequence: TGTGCCAGCAGCTTAGGGGGCGGCAAAAAACTGTTTTTT.

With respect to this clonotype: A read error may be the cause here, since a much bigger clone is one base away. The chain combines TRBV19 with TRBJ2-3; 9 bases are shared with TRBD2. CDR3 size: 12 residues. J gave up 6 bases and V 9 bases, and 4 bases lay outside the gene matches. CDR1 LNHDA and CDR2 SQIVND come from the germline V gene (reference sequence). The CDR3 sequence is CASRLAVDTQYF. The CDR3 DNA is TGTGCCAGCCGACTAGCGGTGGATACGCAGTATTTT.

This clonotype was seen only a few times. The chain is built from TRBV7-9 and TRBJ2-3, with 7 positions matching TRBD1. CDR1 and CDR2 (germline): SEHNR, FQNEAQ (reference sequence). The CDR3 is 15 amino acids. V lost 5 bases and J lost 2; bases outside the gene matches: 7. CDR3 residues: CASSLTGDPTDTQYF. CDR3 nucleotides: TGTGCCAGCAGCCTCACAGGGGACCCCACAGATACGCAGTATTTT.

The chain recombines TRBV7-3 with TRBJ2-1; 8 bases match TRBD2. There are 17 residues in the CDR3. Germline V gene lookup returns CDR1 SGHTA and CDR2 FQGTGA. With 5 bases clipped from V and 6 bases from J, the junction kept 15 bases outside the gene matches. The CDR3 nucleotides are TGTGCCAGCAGCGTACCGGGACTAGGAGAGGCGGCCAATGAGCAGTTCTTC. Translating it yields CASSVPGLGEAANEQFF.

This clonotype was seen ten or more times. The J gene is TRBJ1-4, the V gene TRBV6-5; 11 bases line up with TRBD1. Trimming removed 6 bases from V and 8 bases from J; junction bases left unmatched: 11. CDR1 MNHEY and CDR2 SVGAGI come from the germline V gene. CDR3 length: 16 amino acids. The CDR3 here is CASSPATGTGGEKLFF. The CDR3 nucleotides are TGTGCCAGCAGCCCCGCAACCGGGACAGGGGGAGAAAAACTGTTTTTT.

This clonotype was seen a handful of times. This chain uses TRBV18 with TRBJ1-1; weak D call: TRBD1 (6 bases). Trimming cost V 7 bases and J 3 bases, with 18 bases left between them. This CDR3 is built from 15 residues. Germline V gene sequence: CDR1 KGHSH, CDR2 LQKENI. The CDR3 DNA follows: TGTGCCAGCTGGCCGGGGACAAGTACGGACACTGAAGCTTTCTTT. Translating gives CASWPGTSTDTEAFF.

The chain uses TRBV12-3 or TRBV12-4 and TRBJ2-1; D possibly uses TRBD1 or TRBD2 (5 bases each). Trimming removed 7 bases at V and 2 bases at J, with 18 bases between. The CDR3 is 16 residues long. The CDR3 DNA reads TGTGCCAGCACCCATTACCGGGACGGCACCTACAATGAGCAGTTCTTC. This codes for CASTHYRDGTYNEQFF.

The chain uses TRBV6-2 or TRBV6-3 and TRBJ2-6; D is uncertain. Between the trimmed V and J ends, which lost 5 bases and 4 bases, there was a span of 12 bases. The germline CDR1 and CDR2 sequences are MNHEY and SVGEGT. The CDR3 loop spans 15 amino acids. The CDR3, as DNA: TGTGCCAGCAGTCAATACATACCCGGGGCCAACGTCCTGACTTTC. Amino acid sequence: CASSQYIPGANVLTF.

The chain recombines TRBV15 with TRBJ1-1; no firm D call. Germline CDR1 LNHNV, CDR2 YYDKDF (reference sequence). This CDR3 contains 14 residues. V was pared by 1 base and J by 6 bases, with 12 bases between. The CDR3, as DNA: TGTGCCACCAGCAGAGTTAGGTCCCCCCCTGAAGCTTTCTTT. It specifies CATSRVRSPPEAFF.

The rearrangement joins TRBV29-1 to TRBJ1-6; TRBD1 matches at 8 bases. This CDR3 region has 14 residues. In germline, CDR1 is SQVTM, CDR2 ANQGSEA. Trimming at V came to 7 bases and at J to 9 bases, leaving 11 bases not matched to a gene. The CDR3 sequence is CSEDGTGVISPLHF. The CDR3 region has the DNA TGCAGCGAGGACGGGACAGGAGTAATTTCACCCCTCCACTTT. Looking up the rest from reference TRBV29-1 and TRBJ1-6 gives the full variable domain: SAVISQKPSRDICQRGTSLTIQCQVDSQVTMMFWYRQQPGQSLTLIATANQGSEATYESGFVIDKFPISRPNLTFSTLTVSNMSPEDSSIYLCSEDGTGVISPLHFGNGTRLTVT.

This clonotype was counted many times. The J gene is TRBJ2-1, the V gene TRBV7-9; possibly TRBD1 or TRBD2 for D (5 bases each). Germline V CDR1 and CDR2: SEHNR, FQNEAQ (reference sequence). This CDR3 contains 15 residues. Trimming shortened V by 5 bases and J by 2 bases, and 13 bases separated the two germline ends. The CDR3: CASSIGTETYNEQFF. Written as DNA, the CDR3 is TGTGCCAGCAGCATCGGGACGGAGACCTACAATGAGCAGTTCTTC.

CDR3 nucleotide sequence: TGTGCCAGCAGCCCACAGGGGGCCGTGCCTGAAGCTTTCTTT. Its protein is CASSPQGAVPEAFF. The chain uses TRBV6-5 and TRBJ1-1; the match to TRBD1 covers 9 bases. The CDR3 totals 14 residues. Germline V lookup: CDR1 MNHEY, CDR2 SVGAGI. The junction had 8 bases not matched to a gene; V was cut back by 6 bases and J by 6 bases.

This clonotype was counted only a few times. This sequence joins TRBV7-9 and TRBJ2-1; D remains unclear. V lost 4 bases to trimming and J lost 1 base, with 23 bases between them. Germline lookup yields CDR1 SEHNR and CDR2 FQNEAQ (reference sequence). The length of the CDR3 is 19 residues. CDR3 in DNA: TGTGCCAGCAGCTCGATTAGGGTAACCACAGATGGTTCCTACAATGAGCAGTTCTTC. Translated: CASSSIRVTTDGSYNEQFF.

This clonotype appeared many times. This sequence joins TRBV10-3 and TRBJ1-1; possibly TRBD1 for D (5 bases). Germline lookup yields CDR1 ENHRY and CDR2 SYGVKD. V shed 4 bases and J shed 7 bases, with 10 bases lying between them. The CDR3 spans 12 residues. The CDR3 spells CAISGDSSEAFF. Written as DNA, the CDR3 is TGTGCCATCAGTGGCGACAGTAGTGAAGCTTTCTTT.

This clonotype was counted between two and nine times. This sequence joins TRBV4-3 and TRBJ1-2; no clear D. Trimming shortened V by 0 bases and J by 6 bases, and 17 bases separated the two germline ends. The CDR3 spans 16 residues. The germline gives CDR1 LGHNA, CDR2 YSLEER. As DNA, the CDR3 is TGCGCCAGCAGCCAAGATGAGGCTAACCCCTGGAATGGCTACACCTTC. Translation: CASSQDEANPWNGYTF.